This T cell receptor beta chain was recorded in a study of STAT3 mutations in large granular lymphocyte leukemia. Regarding the study as a whole: After therapy, about 35% of the 18 patients switched clonotypes, all new clones STAT3 wild type. No sample exists from the first appearance of each clone. Every T-LGLL patient had at least one immunodominant TCRbeta clonotype. Persisting codominant clonotypes may have hidden a small pathogenic clone.

A remark on this clone: Its antigen is currently unknown.

Germline V lookup: CDR1 MNHNS, CDR2 SASEGT. This CDR3 spans 15 amino acids. V shed 5 bases, J shed 6 bases, and the junction held 7 bases outside the gene matches. Average productive template count per sample was about 44,000. Method: immunoSEQ multiplex PCR; TCRdb's copy keeps in-frame clones and lacks some. The data hold some 37,000 clones, with nearly 90% observed a single time. The chain employs TRBV6-1 and TRBJ2-1; 10 nucleotides agree with TRBD2. Material: PBMCs. This clonotype was obtained from a human donor with T large granular lymphocyte leukemia. Some clones in this sample may be carry-over from other donors' samples. The CDR3 reads CASSLELAGSNEQFF. In DNA form, the CDR3 reads TGTGCCAGCAGTTTGGAACTAGCGGGGAGCAATGAGCAGTTCTTC.